The 29 T cell receptor beta chains presented below share a single source sample, sequenced in a study of cytomegalovirus exposure and HLA in healthy donors. The PCR ran on 60 Vbeta and 13 Jbeta primers. Produced via immunoSEQ multiplex PCR; TCRdb's table is partial and in-frame only. This repertoire shows some 140,000 clones, 65% to 80% found once; its top ten account for 6.5%. The sample taken for sequencing was PBMCs. Every receptor here comes from a man in his forties in good health and CMV-seropositive.

This chain connects TRBV27 to TRBJ2-1; D is unresolved. Germline loops: CDR1 MNHEY, CDR2 SMNVEV (reference sequence). Trimming took 3 bases from V and 7 from J, leaving 13 bases between them. The CDR3 is 14 residues long. In DNA, the CDR3 is TGTGCCAGCAGTTTCCCCGGGTCCCCGAATGAGCAGTTCTTC. Its protein is CASSFPGSPNEQFF.

The rearrangement joins TRBV6-5 to TRBJ2-4; TRBD1 agrees at 7 bases. The CDR3 is 13 residues long. J lost 3 bases, V lost 4 bases, and 0 bases had no gene match. CDR1 is MNHEY, CDR2 SVGAGI, per germline. The CDR3 DNA follows: TGTGCCAGCAGTTGGGACAGCAAAAACATTCAGTACTTC. This encodes CASSWDSKNIQYF.

This clone is labeled as medium-sized (0.01 to 0.1%). This rearrangement joins TRBV4-1 to TRBJ1-1; D is uncertain. The V end lost 6 bases, the J end lost 3 bases, and 17 bases lay between the germline ends. Germline CDR1 MGHRA, CDR2 YSYEKL. CDR3 length equals 15 residues. For the CDR3, the DNA is TGCGCCAGCAGTTTGTACCTGGATAGCGACACTGAAGCTTTCTTT. Amino acid sequence: CASSLYLDSDTEAFF.

The rearrangement links TRBV5-1 to TRBJ1-2; D is uncertain. V lost 2 bases to trimming and J lost 2 bases, with 7 bases between them. The germline CDR1 and CDR2 sequences are SGHRS and YFSETQ. The CDR3 loop spans 13 amino acids. The CDR3 region is CASSFGPNYGYTF. CDR3 nucleotide sequence: TGCGCCAGCAGCTTTGGGCCGAACTATGGCTACACCTTC.

This clone has only one observation. The genes are TRBV4-2 and TRBJ2-1; TRBD2 matches at 14 bases. The CDR3 contains 15 residues. CDR1 and CDR2 from the germline V gene are LGHNA and YNFKEQ. V was pared by 5 bases and J by 7 bases, with 4 bases of the junction left unmatched. CDR3 protein: CASSYGTSGGNEQFF. The CDR3 nucleotides are TGTGCCAGCAGCTACGGGACTAGCGGGGGTAATGAGCAGTTCTTC.

This clone appeared a few times. The gene calls are TRBV6-1 and TRBJ1-5; no reliable D call. CDR3 length: 13 amino acids. The germline CDR1 and CDR2 sequences are MNHNS and SASEGT. The germline V and J ends were trimmed by 0 bases and 4 bases, with 4 bases remaining between them. As DNA, the CDR3 is TGTGCCAGCAGTGAAGCAGAGAATCAGCCCCAGCATTTT. Protein: CASSEAENQPQHF.

CDR3 sequence reads: CASSLGQGAFGELFF. CDR3 nucleotides: TGCGCCAGCAGCTTGGGACAGGGGGCTTTCGGGGAGCTGTTTTTT. The chain has TRBV5-1 and TRBJ2-2, with TRBD1 matching 10 bases. In germline, CDR1 is SGHRS, CDR2 YFSETQ. Trimming removed 0 bases from V and 7 bases from J; junction bases left unmatched: 3. The CDR3 totals 15 residues. The whole variable domain, remainder taken from reference TRBV5-1 and TRBJ2-2, is KAGVTQTPRYLIKTRGQQVTLSCSPISGHRSVSWYQQTPGQGLQFLFEYFSETQRNKGNFPGRFSGRQFSNSRSEMNVSTLELGDSALYLCASSLGQGAFGELFFGEGSRLTVL.

The chain combines TRBV4-2 with TRBJ2-3; TRBD2 might be the D (6 bases). CDR3 length: 18 residues. Germline V gene lookup returns CDR1 LGHNA and CDR2 YNFKEQ. Trimming took off 0 bases at V and 3 bases at J, with 19 bases between the two ends. As DNA, the CDR3 is TGTGCCAGCAGCCAAGATCCGGCGTTAGCGGTATCAACAGATACGCAGTATTTT. Translation: CASSQDPALAVSTDTQYF.

The V call is TRBV7-3, the J call TRBJ2-3; 8 nucleotides line up with TRBD1. V was clipped by 5 bases and J by 5 bases; unmatched bases: 12. The CDR3 is 16 residues long. Germline CDR1 reads SGHTA; CDR2 reads FQGTGA. The chain's CDR3 is CASSPRSRGLGDTQYF. The CDR3 DNA reads as TGTGCCAGCAGCCCAAGGAGCAGGGGGCTTGGAGATACGCAGTATTTT. The full variable domain, rest sourced from reference TRBV7-3 and TRBJ2-3, is GAGVSQTPSNKVTEKGKYVELRCDPISGHTALYWYRQSLGQGPEFLIYFQGTGAADDSGLPNDRFFAVRPEGSVSTLKIQRTERGDSAVYLCASSPRSRGLGDTQYFGPGTRLTVL.

The V gene is TRBV18, the J gene TRBJ2-7; 12 nucleotides agree with TRBD2. The J segment lost 3 bases and the V segment lost 2 bases, leaving 2 bases of the junction unmatched. CDR1 KGHSH and CDR2 LQKENI come from the germline V gene. The length of the CDR3 is 15 residues. The CDR3 region has the DNA TGTGCCAGCTCACCAACTAGCGGGAGGAACTACGAGCAGTACTTC. It codes for CASSPTSGRNYEQYF.

This sequence joins TRBV6-5 and TRBJ2-5; D not certain. The V gene's germline CDR1 is MNHEY and CDR2 SVGAGI. The CDR3 runs to 11 residues. V was cut by 11 bases and J by 5 bases, with 12 bases left in between. CDR3 in amino acids: CACGLPETQYF. The CDR3 region has the DNA TGTGCCTGCGGCCTTCCGGAGACCCAGTACTTC.

This sequence joins TRBV2 and TRBJ1-1; tentative D call: TRBD1 (5 bases). V lost 8 bases and J lost 1, with 11 bases in between. This CDR3 has 13 amino acids. Germline V CDR1 and CDR2: SNHLY, FYNNEI. The CDR3 sequence: CASLSDRNTEAFF. Here the CDR3 DNA reads TGTGCCAGCCTCAGTGACAGGAACACTGAAGCTTTCTTT.

The chain uses TRBV5-1 and TRBJ2-3, with 9 bases identical to TRBD1. V was pared by 4 bases and J by 1 base, with 10 bases of the junction left unmatched. The CDR3 runs 17 residues. Germline assignment: CDR1 SGHRS and CDR2 YFSETQ. CDR3 in amino acids: CASSPKTGGYGTDTQYF. The CDR3 DNA sequence: TGCGCCAGCAGCCCAAAAACAGGGGGCTACGGCACAGATACGCAGTATTTT.

Details on this clone: A junction boundary mismatches the germline segment, possibly from a read error. V usage is TRBV28 and J usage is TRBJ2-7; TRBD1 aligns across 9 bases. The CDR3 loop spans 17 amino acids. Germline V gene sequence: CDR1 MDHEN, CDR2 SYDVKM. The CDR3 is CASNLAPGQGFSYEQYF. The CDR3 DNA reads as TGTGCCAGCAATTTAGCCCCGGGACAGGGATTTTCCTACGAGCAGTACTTC.

V and J are TRBV2 and TRBJ2-1; possibly TRBD2 for D (5 bases). CDR1 SNHLY and CDR2 FYNNEI come from the germline V gene. Trimming left V 10 bases short and J 3 bases short, with 16 bases between. The CDR3 covers 14 residues. CDR3 bases: TGTGCCAACCGAGCGGAGGCGGACTACAATGAGCAGTTCTTC. As protein: CANRAEADYNEQFF. Using reference TRBV2 and TRBJ2-1 for the parts outside the CDR3, the full variable domain is EPEVTQTPSHQVTQMGQEVILRCVPISNHLYFYWYRQILGQKVEFLVSFYNNEISEKSEIFDDQFSVERPDGSNFTLKIRSTKLEDSAMYFCANRAEADYNEQFFGPGTRLTVL.

J is TRBJ2-2 and V is TRBV7-6; possible D gene TRBD2, 5 bases. This CDR3 is 14 amino acids long. Trimming stripped 3 bases from V and 2 bases from J, with 7 bases between. Per the germline V gene, CDR1 is SGHVS and CDR2 is FNYEAQ. The CDR3 coding sequence is TGTGCCAGCAGCTTGGAGGTTAACACCGGGGAGCTGTTTTTT. Its protein product is CASSLEVNTGELFF.

J is TRBJ1-3 and V is TRBV30, with TRBD1 matching 7 bases. V lost 3 bases to trimming and J lost 2 bases; unmatched junction nucleotides: 4. The CDR3 sequence is 14 residues long. Germline-derived CDR1 and CDR2 are GTSNPN and SVGIG (reference sequence). This CDR3 is CAWSRGSTGNTIYF. The CDR3 DNA reads TGTGCCTGGAGCAGGGGGAGTACTGGAAACACCATATATTTT. Looking up the rest from reference TRBV30 and TRBJ1-3 gives the full variable domain: SQTIHQWPATLVQPVGSPLSLECTVEGTSNPNLYWYRQAAGRGLQLLFYSVGIGQISSEVPQNLSASRPQDRQFILSSKKLLLSDSGFYLCAWSRGSTGNTIYFGEGSWLTVV.

This clone occurred a few times. This chain connects TRBV7-9 to TRBJ2-3; TRBD1 agrees at 8 bases. With V trimmed by 5 bases and J by 10 bases, 8 bases remained unmatched. From germline, CDR1 is SEHNR and CDR2 FQNEAQ (reference sequence). CDR3 length: 13 residues. The CDR3 DNA reads TGTGCCAGCAGCGAGGACAGGGTAGGAGCGCAGTATTTT. Amino acid sequence: CASSEDRVGAQYF.

The chain has TRBV9 and TRBJ1-1, with 8 bases that match TRBD1. The CDR3 covers 15 residues. The germline gives CDR1 SGDLS, CDR2 YYNGEE. Trimming took 0 bases from V and 6 from J; bases not matched to a gene: 7. The CDR3 here is CASSVVWTGRSEAFF. CDR3 coding DNA: TGTGCCAGCAGCGTAGTATGGACAGGGCGTTCTGAAGCTTTCTTT.

As regards this clone: The sample holds other DNA sequences that translate to the same CDR3. The chain uses TRBV6-1 and TRBJ1-4; TRBD1 matches at 7 bases. The V and J ends lost 2 bases and 6 bases, in that order; junction bases with no gene match: 3. The CDR3 has 14 amino acids. The V gene's germline CDR1 is MNHNS and CDR2 SASEGT. The CDR3: CASSERGRDEKLFF. The CDR3 bases are TGTGCCAGCAGTGAAAGGGGGCGCGATGAAAAACTGTTTTTT.

This clone was seen a handful of times. J is TRBJ2-3 and V is TRBV5-6; the D gene is possibly TRBD1 (5 bases). V lost 1 base, J lost 3 bases, and 9 bases lay in between. The CDR3 is made up of 14 amino acids. CDR1 and CDR2 from the germline V gene are SGHDT and YYEEEE. CDR3 loop: CASSLIQGTDTQYF. The DNA of the CDR3 is TGTGCCAGCAGCTTGATCCAGGGTACAGATACGCAGTATTTT.

This clone has only a few counts. This chain connects TRBV7-2 to TRBJ2-3; D ambiguous. In germline, CDR1 is SGHTA, CDR2 FQGNSA. The germline V and J ends were trimmed by 2 bases and 6 bases, with 15 bases remaining between them. The CDR3 consists of 15 residues. The DNA for the CDR3 is TGTGCCAGCAGCTTAACCCCCGGGTATTTGGATACGCAGTATTTT. Translated: CASSLTPGYLDTQYF. The variable domain in full, with the rest retrieved from reference TRBV7-2 and TRBJ2-3, is GAGVSQSPSNKVTEKGKDVELRCDPISGHTALYWYRQSLGQGLEFLIYFQGNSAPDKSGLPSDRFSAERTGGSVSTLTIQRTQQEDSAVYLCASSLTPGYLDTQYFGPGTRLTVL.

This clone was counted a few times. The chain employs TRBV2 and TRBJ1-1; perhaps TRBD1 as D (5 bases). With 10 bases removed from V and 0 bases from J, the gap between germline ends came to 21 bases. The CDR3 runs 16 residues. Germline CDR1 is SNHLY and CDR2 is FYNNEI. This CDR3 reads CAISHPMTAVNTEAFF. For the CDR3, the DNA is TGTGCCATCTCTCATCCTATGACAGCCGTGAACACTGAAGCTTTCTTT.

This chain links TRBV5-6 with TRBJ2-4; D gene ambiguous. The CDR3 runs to 11 residues. CDR1 and CDR2 from the germline V gene are SGHDT and YYEEEE. Trimming shortened V by 7 bases and J by 6 bases, and 8 bases separated the two germline ends. CDR3 coding DNA: TGTGCCAGCGGTACTTTAAACATTCAGTACTTC. Amino acid sequence: CASGTLNIQYF.

The chain combines TRBV25-1 with TRBJ1-6; the D gene is possibly TRBD1 (6 bases). Germline values: CDR1 MGHDK, CDR2 SYGVNS. CDR3 length equals 17 residues. Trimming pared 1 base from V and 1 base from J, leaving 11 bases between. In DNA, the CDR3 is TGTGCCAGCAGTGAATCACAGGGTGGTTCCTATAATTCACCCCTCCACTTT. Encoded protein: CASSESQGGSYNSPLHF. Variable domain in full (rest from reference TRBV25-1 and TRBJ1-6): EADIYQTPRYLVIGTGKKITLECSQTMGHDKMYWYQQDPGMELHLIHYSYGVNSTEKGDLSSESTVSRIRTEHFPLTLESARPSHTSQYLCASSESQGGSYNSPLHFGNGTRLTVT.

The chain uses TRBV14 and TRBJ1-2, with 7 bases aligning to TRBD1. The J segment lost 3 bases and the V segment lost 4 bases, leaving 8 bases of the junction unmatched. The CDR3 sequence is 15 residues long. CDR1 SGHDN and CDR2 FVKESK come from the germline V gene. The CDR3 loop reads CASSPEGAGDYGYTF. The CDR3 bases are TGTGCCAGCAGCCCGGAGGGGGCAGGGGACTATGGCTACACCTTC.

The V call is TRBV27, the J call TRBJ2-3; 7 bases agree with TRBD2. The CDR3 length is 13 residues. Trimming cost V 5 bases and J 7 bases; bases outside gene matches: 6. CDR1 is MNHEY, CDR2 SMNVEV, per germline (reference sequence). The chain's CDR3 is CASSLGGFYTQYF. The CDR3 bases are TGTGCCAGCAGTCTGGGAGGGTTTTATACGCAGTATTTT.

The chain couples TRBV6-5 to TRBJ1-1; TRBD1 agrees at 7 bases. Germline trimming cut 0 bases from V and 4 bases from J; bases unmatched to any gene: 2. The length of the CDR3 is 14 residues. Per germline, CDR1 MNHEY and CDR2 SVGAGI. The CDR3, as DNA: TGTGCCAGCAGTTACTCGCCAGGGGGCACTGAAGCTTTCTTT. This sequence encodes CASSYSPGGTEAFF.

Here the CDR3 reads CATRGGAHEQYF. In DNA form, the CDR3 reads TGTGCCACGCGAGGGGGGGCCCACGAGCAGTACTTC. The rearrangement uses TRBV10-3 and TRBJ2-7; the D gene is possibly TRBD2 (7 bases). The CDR3 has 12 amino acids. Trimming shortened V by 10 bases and J by 5 bases, and 15 bases separated the two germline ends. Germline V gene sequence: CDR1 ENHRY, CDR2 SYGVKD.